The next 6 T cell receptor beta chains were all read from a single sample in a study of blood T cell repertoires in COVID-19. Assay used: immunoSEQ multiplex PCR; TCRdb lists only in-frame clones, some missing. Of 200,000 to 300,000 clones detected, about 86% appear once; the ten largest clones hold roughly 10%. Material for sequencing was peripheral blood. Receptor source: a woman aged 80 or over with acute or convalescent COVID-19.

The genes are TRBV18 and TRBJ1-5; 7 positions match TRBD1. The V segment lost 3 bases and the J segment 0 bases; nucleotides outside the gene matches: 5. The length of the CDR3 is 16 residues. Germline V gene sequence: CDR1 KGHSH, CDR2 LQKENI. CDR3 sequence (DNA): TGTGCCAGCTCACCGAGGACAGGAAATAGCAATCAGCCCCAGCATTTT. It is translated as CASSPRTGNSNQPQHF.

Only one count was recorded for this clone. The genes are TRBV5-8 and TRBJ1-1, with 7 bases identical to TRBD1. The CDR3 extends over 14 amino acids. In germline, CDR1 is SGHTS, CDR2 YDEGEE. Unmatched junction bases numbered 0, after V lost 0 bases and J lost 1 base. CDR3: CASSLGDRNTEAFF. The CDR3 DNA follows: TGTGCCAGCAGCTTGGGGGACAGGAACACTGAAGCTTTCTTT.

The chain is built from TRBV5-1 and TRBJ2-3, with D perhaps TRBD2 (7 bases). Germline-derived CDR1 and CDR2 are SGHRS and YFSETQ. CDR3 length equals 15 residues. The V end was cut by 4 bases, the J end by 6 bases, with 18 bases between. The DNA for the CDR3 is TGCGCCAGCAGCCCCCTCGGGCGGGGGCAGGATACGCAGTATTTT. Its protein product is CASSPLGRGQDTQYF.

The gene calls are TRBV9 and TRBJ2-7; tentative D call: TRBD1 (6 bases). Germline-derived CDR1 and CDR2 are SGDLS and YYNGEE. The CDR3 runs 13 residues. Trimming cost V 4 bases and J 6 bases, with 14 bases left between them. The CDR3 nucleotides read TGTGCCAGCAGCACAGGACAGTTATCCGAGCAGTACTTC. Amino acids: CASSTGQLSEQYF.

The chain uses TRBV28 and TRBJ1-6, with TRBD1 matching over 10 bases. The CDR3 runs to 18 residues. CDR1 is MDHEN, CDR2 SYDVKM, per germline. V dropped 6 bases and J dropped 0; count of bases not matched to a gene: 8. CDR3 region: CASSRGQGTGSYNSPLHF. The CDR3 DNA reads TGTGCCAGCAGCCGGGGACAGGGGACAGGCTCCTATAATTCACCCCTCCACTTT.

This rearrangement joins TRBV9 to TRBJ1-2, with D unresolved. V was shortened by 5 bases and J by 2 bases, with 13 bases between the two germline ends. Per germline, CDR1 SGDLS and CDR2 YYNGEE. The CDR3 runs to 14 residues. The CDR3 region is CASSLGRGNYGYTF. CDR3 in DNA: TGTGCCAGCAGTCTCGGGCGAGGGAACTATGGCTACACCTTC.